This passage covers 30 T cell receptor beta chains from one sample sequenced in a study of blood T cell repertoires in COVID-19. Sequencing used immunoSEQ multiplex PCR; TCRdb keeps in-frame clones, though not all of them. The sample comprises a few hundred thousand clones, about 90% of which are singletons, and roughly 10% rests with the top ten. Sequenced: peripheral blood. These receptors were taken from a woman between 65 and 79 years old with COVID-19, enrolled during active disease.

This chain links TRBV9 with TRBJ2-1; TRBD2 matches at 10 bases. The V gene's germline CDR1 is SGDLS and CDR2 YYNGEE. With 4 bases clipped from V and 9 bases from J, the junction kept 10 bases outside the gene matches. The CDR3 is made up of 15 amino acids. The CDR3 DNA sequence: TGTGCCAGCAGCCCCCTAGCGGGAGTAGCCGCTGAGCAGTTCTTC. Its protein product is CASSPLAGVAAEQFF.

This chain links TRBV2 with TRBJ1-5; TRBD1 matches at 9 bases. Germline V gene sequence: CDR1 SNHLY, CDR2 FYNNEI. Unmatched junction bases numbered 11, after V lost 5 bases and J lost 9 bases. The CDR3 covers 15 residues. CDR3 in amino acids: CASSSSEGQGAPQHF. CDR3 in DNA: TGTGCCAGCAGTTCCTCTGAGGGACAGGGAGCGCCCCAGCATTTT. Based on the CDR3 plus reference TRBV2 and TRBJ1-5, the full variable domain is EPEVTQTPSHQVTQMGQEVILRCVPISNHLYFYWYRQILGQKVEFLVSFYNNEISEKSEIFDDQFSVERPDGSNFTLKIRSTKLEDSAMYFCASSSSEGQGAPQHFGDGTRLSIL.

The J gene is TRBJ1-2, the V gene TRBV5-6, with D perhaps TRBD1 (6 bases). From germline, CDR1 is SGHDT and CDR2 YYEEEE. This CDR3 is 17 amino acids long. V gave up 0 bases and J gave up 5 bases, with 20 bases separating them. For the CDR3, the DNA is TGTGCCAGCAGCTTGGGATTTGCCTGGGGGCGAGGGTATGGCTACACCTTC. The encoded protein is CASSLGFAWGRGYGYTF.

The chain employs TRBV7-9 and TRBJ2-7, with TRBD1 matching over 7 bases. Germline-derived CDR1 and CDR2 are SEHNR and FQNEAQ (reference sequence). This CDR3 contains 15 residues. Unmatched junction bases numbered 6, after V lost 4 bases and J lost 0 bases. The CDR3 region is CASSSTTGVSYEQYF. The DNA of the CDR3 is TGTGCCAGCAGCTCTACAACAGGGGTCTCCTACGAGCAGTACTTC. Supplemented by reference TRBV7-9 and TRBJ2-7, the full variable domain reads DTGVSQNPRHKITKRGQNVTFRCDPISEHNRLYWYRQTLGQGPEFLTYFQNEAQLEKSRLLSDRFSAERPKGSFSTLEIQRTEQGDSAMYLCASSSTTGVSYEQYFGPGTRLTVT.

In this sample, this clone turned up a few times. This chain links TRBV2 with TRBJ1-4; 7 bases map to TRBD1. J was trimmed by 4 bases and V by 3 bases; bases with no gene match: 5. The CDR3 runs 15 residues. Germline CDR1 SNHLY, CDR2 FYNNEI. The CDR3 nucleotides read TGTGCCAGCAGTGATCTGGGACAGATTAATGAAAAACTGTTTTTT. Its protein product is CASSDLGQINEKLFF.

This sequence joins TRBV30 and TRBJ1-5; 9 nucleotides match TRBD1. Trimming took 5 bases from V and 5 from J; bases not matched to a gene: 7. The length of the CDR3 is 14 residues. Germline CDR1 GTSNPN, CDR2 SVGIG (reference sequence). The CDR3 loop is CAWDPGQGHQPQHF. CDR3 DNA sequence: TGTGCCTGGGATCCGGGACAGGGTCATCAGCCCCAGCATTTT.

This chain joins TRBV14 and TRBJ1-1; maybe TRBD1 (6 bases). The CDR3 extends over 14 amino acids. With 1 base removed from V and 10 bases from J, the gap between germline ends came to 16 bases. Germline assignment: CDR1 SGHDN and CDR2 FVKESK. The CDR3: CASSQAGAARAAFF. The CDR3 DNA is TGTGCCAGCAGCCAAGCAGGGGCCGCCCGAGCAGCTTTCTTT.

DNA for the CDR3: TGTGCCAGCAGTGAACCAGGGGGCCGTATTAACAATGAGCAGTTCTTC. Encoded protein: CASSEPGGRINNEQFF. The chain joins TRBV6-1 to TRBJ2-1; 8 bases match TRBD1. The CDR3 runs 16 residues. The ends lost 2 bases at V and 5 bases at J; junction bases unmatched: 8. CDR1 MNHNS and CDR2 SASEGT come from the germline V gene.

V and J are TRBV5-1 and TRBJ1-4; 8 positions agree with TRBD1. The V and J ends lost 4 bases and 3 bases, in that order; junction bases with no gene match: 2. The length of the CDR3 is 14 residues. The germline V gene encodes CDR1 SGHRS and CDR2 YFSETQ. The CDR3 nucleotides are TGCGCCAGCAGCCCGGGACAGGCTAATGAAAAACTGTTTTTT. Its translation: CASSPGQANEKLFF.

The chain uses TRBV27 and TRBJ2-3; TRBD2 is a possible D gene (5 bases). V lost 2 bases and J 0 bases, leaving 9 bases between the germline ends. The CDR3 has 15 amino acids. Germline V gives CDR1 MNHEY, CDR2 SMNVEV (reference sequence). For the CDR3, the DNA is TGTGCCAGCAGTTTAAACGGGGAAAGCACAGATACGCAGTATTTT. Residues: CASSLNGESTDTQYF.

The rearrangement joins TRBV15 to TRBJ2-1; D is perhaps TRBD1 (6 bases). The CDR3 length is 13 residues. Germline V CDR1 and CDR2: LNHNV, YYDKDF (reference sequence). The V end was cut by 3 bases, the J end by 14 bases, with 17 bases between. The CDR3 region has the DNA TGTGCCACCAGCAGGGATTCGTGGGGGCTTAAGTTCTTC. Residues: CATSRDSWGLKFF.

This clone was observed a handful of times. This rearrangement joins TRBV28 to TRBJ2-7, with 9 bases lining up with TRBD2. The V segment lost 1 base and the J segment 6 bases; nucleotides outside the gene matches: 13. The CDR3 has 17 residues. In germline, CDR1 is MDHEN, CDR2 SYDVKM. The CDR3 sequence: CASSLLVGASGTSEQYF. Here the CDR3 DNA reads TGTGCCAGCAGTTTATTAGTTGGAGCTAGCGGGACCAGCGAGCAGTACTTC.

V gene TRBV6-2 or TRBV6-3 combines with J gene TRBJ2-7; a weak D match, TRBD1 (6 bases). Deletions cut 5 bases from V and 7 bases from J, with 15 bases between. The germline gives CDR1 MNHEY, CDR2 SVGEGT. The CDR3 is 13 residues long. CDR3 DNA: TGTGCCAGCAGTGACAGGCCCTGGCTTGAGCAGTACTTC. It encodes CASSDRPWLEQYF.

The chain recombines TRBV4-1 with TRBJ2-3; 9 bases line up with TRBD2. CDR3 size: 18 residues. With V trimmed by 1 base and J by 0 bases, 8 bases remained unmatched. Germline loops: CDR1 MGHRA, CDR2 YSYEKL. This CDR3 reads CASSQAVRLAVSTDTQYF. The CDR3 bases are TGCGCCAGCAGCCAAGCCGTTAGACTAGCGGTGAGCACAGATACGCAGTATTTT.

This clone was recorded once. The chain is built from TRBV28 and TRBJ2-7, with 8 nucleotides matching TRBD1. J lost 0 bases, V lost 6 bases, and 4 bases had no gene match. The CDR3 extends over 14 amino acids. Germline CDR1 MDHEN, CDR2 SYDVKM. In DNA form, the CDR3 reads TGTGCCAGCAGACGACAGGGGAACTCCTACGAGCAGTACTTC. Protein product: CASRRQGNSYEQYF.

The chain recombines TRBV29-1 with TRBJ1-1; D is unclear. CDR3 length: 11 residues. CDR1 and CDR2 (germline): SQVTM, ANQGSEA. Between the trimmed V and J ends, which lost 8 bases and 6 bases, there was a span of 13 bases. This chain's CDR3 is CSSVDGSEAFF. CDR3 nucleotide sequence: TGCAGCTCAGTAGACGGGTCTGAAGCTTTCTTT.

The chain links TRBV3-1 (or the pseudogene TRBV3-2) to TRBJ2-7; 7 positions agree with TRBD2. There are 13 residues in the CDR3. The V segment lost 4 bases and the J segment 3 bases; nucleotides outside the gene matches: 3. Germline-derived CDR1 and CDR2 are LGHDT and YNNKEL (reference sequence). The CDR3 reads CASSRDYLYEQYF. The CDR3 DNA sequence: TGTGCCAGCAGCCGGGACTACCTCTACGAGCAGTACTTC.

The chain links TRBV3-1 (or the pseudogene TRBV3-2) to TRBJ1-2, with D unresolved. This CDR3 is built from 13 residues. CDR1 LGHDT and CDR2 YNNKEL come from the germline V gene (reference sequence). The V and J ends lost 2 bases and 8 bases respectively, with 12 bases between them. CDR3 region: CASSQPGGGGYTF. CDR3 sequence (DNA): TGTGCCAGCAGCCAACCAGGAGGAGGAGGCTACACCTTC.

The chain is built from TRBV5-1 and TRBJ2-2; TRBD1 aligns across 8 bases. V was clipped by 4 bases and J by 5 bases; unmatched bases: 7. Germline V gene sequence: CDR1 SGHRS, CDR2 YFSETQ. This CDR3 spans 15 amino acids. The CDR3 spells CASSLGQGSTGELFF. The CDR3 DNA follows: TGCGCCAGCAGCCTTGGACAGGGAAGTACCGGGGAGCTGTTTTTT.

The chain employs TRBV7-9 and TRBJ2-3; tentative D call: TRBD2 (6 bases). The CDR3 is made up of 16 amino acids. Germline loops: CDR1 SEHNR, CDR2 FQNEAQ (reference sequence). The germline V and J ends were trimmed by 5 bases and 0 bases, with 15 bases remaining between them. DNA of the CDR3: TGTGCCAGCAGCCCTACCCTCAGCGGGAGCACAGATACGCAGTATTTT. Its protein is CASSPTLSGSTDTQYF.

This clone showed up just once. V is TRBV27 and J is TRBJ1-6; 8 bases agree with TRBD1. The CDR3 totals 17 residues. Losses at the gene ends were 5 bases for V and 7 bases for J; bases not matched to a gene: 13. CDR1 is MNHEY and CDR2 is SMNVEV in the germline V gene (reference sequence). The CDR3 sequence: CASSLGQGFLRNSPLHF. The CDR3, as DNA: TGTGCCAGCAGTCTTGGACAGGGCTTCCTCCGAAATTCACCCCTCCACTTT.

The CDR3 protein is CASRPGQGTDGYTF. The CDR3 DNA follows: TGTGCCAGCAGACCCGGACAGGGGACAGATGGCTACACCTTC. V and J are TRBV11-3 and TRBJ1-2, with TRBD1 matching over 9 bases. J lost 6 bases, V lost 6 bases, and 8 bases had no gene match. This CDR3 region has 14 residues. Germline CDR1 reads SGHNT; CDR2 reads YENEEA.

The chain combines TRBV19 with TRBJ2-1; 11 nucleotides align to TRBD2. V was clipped by 3 bases and J by 10 bases; unmatched bases: 5. The CDR3 runs to 14 residues. Germline values: CDR1 LNHDA, CDR2 SQIVND (reference sequence). The CDR3 is CASSISLAGGEQFF. Here the CDR3 DNA reads TGTGCCAGTAGTATTTCGCTAGCGGGAGGCGAGCAGTTCTTC.

The gene calls are TRBV14 and TRBJ1-1, with 7 nucleotides matching TRBD1. This CDR3 has 14 amino acids. J gave up 6 bases and V 6 bases, and 10 bases lay outside the gene matches. The germline gives CDR1 SGHDN, CDR2 FVKESK. The CDR3 bases are TGTGCCAGCAGGACGACAGGGACGGGGGCTGAAGCTTTCTTT. Protein sequence: CASRTTGTGAEAFF.

Only a few counts were recorded for this clone. The chain links TRBV28 to TRBJ2-7; a weak D match, TRBD1 (5 bases). Between the trimmed V and J ends, which lost 6 bases and 5 bases, there was a span of 11 bases. The CDR3 extends over 12 amino acids. Germline V gene data show CDR1 as MDHEN and CDR2 as SYDVKM. CDR3 DNA sequence: TGTGCCAGCAGGCAACAGGTTGACGAGCAGTACTTC. Translated: CASRQQVDEQYF.

The chain carries TRBV19 and TRBJ2-5, with 11 bases that match TRBD2. This CDR3 region has 15 residues. From germline, CDR1 is LNHDA and CDR2 SQIVND (reference sequence). The V gene end was trimmed by 2 bases and the J gene end by 3 bases; junction bases not matched to a gene: 2. The CDR3 sequence: CASSIPGLAEETQYF. Written as DNA, the CDR3 is TGTGCCAGTAGTATACCGGGACTAGCGGAAGAGACCCAGTACTTC.

The table lists this clone with a few counts. V gene TRBV15 combines with J gene TRBJ1-3; D remains unclear. With 0 bases removed from V and 4 bases from J, the gap between germline ends came to 4 bases. CDR1 is LNHNV and CDR2 is YYDKDF in the germline V gene (reference sequence). CDR3 length: 13 residues. The CDR3 nucleotides read TGTGCCACCAGCAGAGATGTAGGAAACACCATATATTTT. Translation: CATSRDVGNTIYF.

The V and J genes are TRBV9 and TRBJ2-1, with 8 positions matching TRBD1. Germline V gives CDR1 SGDLS, CDR2 YYNGEE. Germline trimming cut 4 bases from V and 4 bases from J; bases unmatched to any gene: 10. The CDR3 is 16 residues long. The CDR3 DNA reads TGTGCCAGCAGCCCACAGACAGGGGTAAAATACAATGAGCAGTTCTTC. It is translated as CASSPQTGVKYNEQFF.

The chain employs TRBV28 and TRBJ1-6; a possible D gene is TRBD1 (6 bases). The CDR3 sequence is 12 residues long. Germline V CDR1 and CDR2: MDHEN, SYDVKM. The V gene lost 6 bases and the J gene lost 10 bases, with 10 bases spanning the gap. The CDR3 is CASRPGDSPLHF. In nucleotides, the CDR3 is TGTGCCAGCAGGCCAGGGGACTCACCCCTCCACTTT.

This clone was counted a few times. The chain recombines TRBV7-2 with TRBJ1-4; D may be TRBD1 (5 bases). The CDR3 has 16 amino acids. CDR1 is SGHTA and CDR2 is FQGNSA in the germline V gene. V shed 2 bases and J shed 2 bases, with 12 bases lying between them. CDR3 sequence (DNA): TGTGCCAGCAGCTTAAGGTTCAGGGCTACTAATGAAAAACTGTTTTTT. Translating it yields CASSLRFRATNEKLFF.